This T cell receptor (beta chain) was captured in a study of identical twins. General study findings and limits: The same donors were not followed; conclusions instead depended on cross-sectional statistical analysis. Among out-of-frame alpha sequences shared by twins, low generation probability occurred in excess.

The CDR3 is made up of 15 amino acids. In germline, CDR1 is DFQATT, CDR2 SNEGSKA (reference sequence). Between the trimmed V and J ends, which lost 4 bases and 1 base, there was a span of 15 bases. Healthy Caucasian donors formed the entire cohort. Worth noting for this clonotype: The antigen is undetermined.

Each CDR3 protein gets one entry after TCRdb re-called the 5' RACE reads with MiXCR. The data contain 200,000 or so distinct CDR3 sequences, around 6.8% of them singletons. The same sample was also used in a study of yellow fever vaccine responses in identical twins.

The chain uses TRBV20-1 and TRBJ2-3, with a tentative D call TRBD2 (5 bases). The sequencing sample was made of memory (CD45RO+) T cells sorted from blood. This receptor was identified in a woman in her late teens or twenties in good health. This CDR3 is CSAIGGLGRTDTQYF. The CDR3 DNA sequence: TGCAGTGCTATAGGCGGGCTAGGCCGCACAGATACGCAGTATTTT.